This passage covers 23 T cell receptor beta chains from one sample sequenced in a study of esophageal squamous cell carcinoma under preoperative chemotherapy. Time point in this sample: after preoperative PTX-NDP chemotherapy. Via MiXCR, TCRdb re-called the PCR reads, giving one row per CDR3 protein. The sample carries around 34,000 distinct CDR3 sequences, around 50% recorded once. Specimen collection occurred from a patient given preoperative chemotherapy. These receptors originate from a human donor with esophageal squamous cell carcinoma. The donor label of this sample is uncertain.

A few counts support this clonotype. The chain has TRBV4-3 and TRBJ1-6; 7 positions match TRBD1. The CDR3 has 19 amino acids. Germline assignment: CDR1 LGHNA and CDR2 YSLEER. V lost 0 bases to trimming and J lost 9 bases; unmatched junction nucleotides: 17. CDR3 sequence reads: CASSQDLPRLGTVVSPLHF. DNA of the CDR3: TGCGCCAGCAGCCAAGATCTCCCCAGGTTGGGGACAGTTGTTTCACCCCTCCACTTT.

There are a few counts of this clonotype. V and J are TRBV12-3 or TRBV12-4 and TRBJ1-2; TRBD1 is a possible D gene (5 bases). The CDR3 is 13 amino acids. Trimming left V 3 bases short and J 2 bases short, with 7 bases between. Here the CDR3 DNA reads TGTGCCAGCAGTTTTGACAGAAACTATGGCTACACCTTC. Protein sequence: CASSFDRNYGYTF.

This clonotype occurred a few times. The chain combines TRBV7-9 with TRBJ2-4; 9 bases agree with TRBD1. V was pared by 6 bases and J by 9 bases, with 3 bases of the junction left unmatched. The V gene's germline CDR1 is SEHNR and CDR2 FQNEAQ (reference sequence). The CDR3 consists of 12 residues. For the CDR3, the DNA is TGTGCCAGCAGAGCGGGACAGGGCATTCAGTACTTC. Residues: CASRAGQGIQYF.

This clonotype was counted ten times or more. This chain joins TRBV12-5 and TRBJ2-2; D call uncertain. CDR3 length: 15 amino acids. In germline, CDR1 is LGHNT, CDR2 FRNRAP. V was trimmed by 5 bases and J by 3 bases, leaving 13 bases between them. CDR3 nucleotide sequence: TGTGCTAGTGGTCCTAAAGTCTGGGACACCGGGGAGCTGTTTTTT. Protein: CASGPKVWDTGELFF.

In this sample, this clonotype turned up once. One end of the junction is discordant with germline, which a read error may explain. The chain uses TRBV6-8 and TRBJ2-6; 9 bases agree with TRBD2. CDR3 length equals 14 residues. Germline V CDR1 and CDR2: MNHGY, SAAAGT. The CDR3 here is CASTGAGGSYVLSF. The CDR3 nucleotides are TGTGCCAGCACAGGGGCGGGGGGGTCCTACGTCCTGTCTTTC.

The chain uses TRBV6-2 or TRBV6-3 and TRBJ1-2, with 7 positions matching TRBD1. CDR3 size: 14 residues. CDR1 is MNHEY and CDR2 is SVGEGT in the germline V gene. After removal of 6 bases from V and 4 bases from J, the junction contained 8 bases not matched to a gene. The CDR3 spells CASSKTGPPYGYTF. The CDR3 bases are TGTGCCAGCAGCAAGACAGGGCCTCCCTATGGCTACACCTTC.

This clonotype was observed a few times. The rearrangement joins TRBV25-1 to TRBJ2-5; D ambiguous. V was shortened by 6 bases and J by 5 bases, with 13 bases between the two germline ends. CDR3 length equals 13 residues. Germline loops: CDR1 MGHDK, CDR2 SYGVNS. The CDR3 is CASSSQASETQYF. DNA for the CDR3: TGTGCCAGCAGCTCCCAGGCGTCGGAGACCCAGTACTTC.

This clonotype was seen at least ten times. The chain employs TRBV12-3 or TRBV12-4 and TRBJ2-7, with D possibly matching TRBD2 (6 bases). This CDR3 has 12 residues. Trimming stripped 3 bases from V and 5 bases from J, with 8 bases between. Here the CDR3 reads CASSLGGHEQYF. The DNA of the CDR3 is TGTGCCAGCAGTTTGGGGGGACACGAGCAGTACTTC.

This clonotype came up many times. The V and J genes are TRBV7-6 and TRBJ1-4, with no clear D. With 5 bases removed from V and 8 bases from J, the gap between germline ends came to 15 bases. Looked up from germline, CDR1 is SGHVS and CDR2 is FNYEAQ. The length of the CDR3 is 14 residues. The CDR3 sequence is CASSPRSTDEKLFF. For the CDR3, the DNA is TGTGCCAGCAGCCCTAGAAGCACAGACGAAAAACTGTTTTTT.

Comments on this clonotype: The junction does not match germline at one end; this may be a read error. The V call is TRBV7-9, the J call TRBJ1-1; D is undetermined. CDR3 length: 13 amino acids. Germline V gene lookup returns CDR1 SEHNR and CDR2 FQNEAQ (reference sequence). In nucleotides, the CDR3 is TGTGCCAGCAGCTTTTCCCCCGACCCTGAATCCTTCTTC. This sequence encodes CASSFSPDPESFF.

The V call is TRBV7-2, the J call TRBJ2-5; D possibly corresponds to TRBD2 (6 bases). The V end lost 3 bases, the J end lost 11 bases, and 25 bases lay between the germline ends. Germline values: CDR1 SGHTA, CDR2 FQGNSA. The CDR3 sequence is 16 residues long. CDR3: CASSFRRRGAKDIQYF. CDR3 nucleotides: TGTGCCAGCAGCTTTAGGCGGCGGGGAGCCAAAGATATTCAGTACTTC.

As to this clonotype: The junction does not match germline at one end; this may be a read error. V gene TRBV7-6 combines with J gene TRBJ2-3; tentative D call: TRBD1 (5 bases). CDR3 length equals 15 residues. In germline, CDR1 is SGHVS, CDR2 FNYEAQ. The CDR3 region is CASILGLAATDMQYF. Here the CDR3 DNA reads TGTGCCAGCATCTTGGGGCTGGCAGCCACAGATATGCAGTATTTT.

This clonotype is judged medium-sized (0.01 to 0.1%). The rearrangement joins TRBV7-8 to TRBJ2-7; D gene unclear. The germline gives CDR1 SGHVS, CDR2 FQNEAQ. The CDR3 loop spans 13 amino acids. Trimming stripped 5 bases from V and 6 bases from J, with 14 bases between. CDR3 amino acids: CASSLSQGREQYF. In nucleotides, the CDR3 is TGTGCCAGCAGCCTCTCACAAGGGCGCGAGCAGTACTTC.

The rearrangement joins TRBV7-6 to TRBJ2-3; D may be TRBD2 (5 bases). Germline CDR1 is SGHVS and CDR2 is FNYEAQ. The CDR3 extends over 14 amino acids. With 6 bases removed from V and 9 bases from J, the gap between germline ends came to 19 bases. The CDR3 coding sequence is TGTGCCAGCAGGTCGGGGTGGGTCAAAGACACGCAGTATTTT. It encodes CASRSGWVKDTQYF.

In this sample, this clonotype turned up once. The chain uses TRBV20-1 and TRBJ1-2; D gene uncertain. The CDR3 loop spans 15 amino acids. V lost 1 base and J lost 8, with 20 bases in between. CDR1 is DFQATT and CDR2 is SNEGSKA in the germline V gene (reference sequence). The DNA of the CDR3 is TGCAGTGCTAGAGCGAGTGAAGGTTCGGTGGGGGGCTACACCTTC. It encodes CSARASEGSVGGYTF.

This clonotype was seen once. The chain has TRBV7-2 and TRBJ2-3, with TRBD2 identical over 8 bases. Per germline, CDR1 SGHTA and CDR2 FQGNSA. The CDR3 is 14 residues long. CDR3 sequence (DNA): TGTGCGGGCAGCGACGGGGGGGGCTCAGATACGCAGTATTTT. Translated, it gives CAGSDGGGSDTQYF.

The table lists this clonotype with a few counts. This may arise from a read error, as a much more abundant clone is one base away. The chain recombines TRBV6-2 or TRBV6-3 with TRBJ2-1; TRBD1 matches at 9 bases. The CDR3 length is 15 residues. CDR1 is MNHEY and CDR2 is SVGEGT in the germline V gene. V lost 7 bases to trimming and J lost 13 bases; unmatched junction nucleotides: 17. CDR3 amino acids: CASKGRDRVGETQFF. In DNA form, the CDR3 reads TGTGCCAGCAAGGGTCGGGACAGGGTTGGAGAGACCCAGTTCTTC.

The chain couples TRBV6-1 to TRBJ2-5, with 10 nucleotides matching TRBD2. CDR1 and CDR2 from the germline V gene are MNHNS and SASEGT. This CDR3 is built from 14 residues. V was clipped by 5 bases and J by 5 bases; unmatched bases: 5. The CDR3 nucleotides are TGTGCCAGCAGTAAGCGGGGGGGTGGGGAGACCCAGTACTTC. Residues: CASSKRGGGETQYF.

The chain links TRBV18 to TRBJ2-7; D not resolved. With the DNA end fitting TRBJ2-5 better, the J assignment may be wrong. The germline V gene has CDR1 KGHSH and CDR2 LQKENI. The CDR3 spans 17 residues. The CDR3 reads CASSPRPWGQTQETQYF. As DNA, the CDR3 is TGTGCCAGCTCACCTCGACCATGGGGTCAAACCCAAGAGACCCAGTACTTC.

The gene calls are TRBV6-1 and TRBJ2-4; 9 bases are a match to TRBD1. The CDR3 consists of 18 residues. The germline V gene has CDR1 MNHNS and CDR2 SASEGT. The V gene end was trimmed by 6 bases and the J gene end by 0 bases; junction bases not matched to a gene: 12. The CDR3 DNA reads as TGTGCCAGCAGCCTCGGACAGGGGCTGGACTTAGCCAAAAACATTCAGTACTTC. Protein: CASSLGQGLDLAKNIQYF.

A word on this clonotype: At one boundary the junction diverges from the germline segment, which might be a read error. CDR3: CACRGRHRGDVETQYF. Written as DNA, the CDR3 is TGTGCCTGCAGGGGGCGACACCGCGGAGACGTAGAGACGCAGTACTTT. V and J are TRBV7-2 and TRBJ2-3; 8 bases are a match to TRBD1. Germline assignment: CDR1 SGHTA and CDR2 FQGNSA. The CDR3 is made up of 16 amino acids.

The table lists this clonotype with a few counts. V usage is TRBV6-1 and J usage is TRBJ1-5; 8 bases agree with TRBD1. Trimming took 7 bases from V and 6 from J; bases not matched to a gene: 5. The CDR3 is 13 residues long. CDR1 is MNHNS and CDR2 is SASEGT in the germline V gene. The CDR3 DNA sequence: TGTGCCAGCACCCAGGGGGCGAGTCAGCCCCAGCATTTT. It is translated as CASTQGASQPQHF.

This clonotype occurred once. An end of the junction differs from the germline gene, which may be a read error. The rearrangement uses TRBV4-1 and TRBJ2-1; perhaps TRBD1 as D (6 bases). The CDR3 covers 15 residues. Germline values: CDR1 MGHRA, CDR2 YSYEKL. CDR3 amino acids: CARSHTPDRSYEQFF. The CDR3 DNA reads as TGCGCCCGCAGCCACACTCCTGACAGGTCCTACGAGCAGTTCTTC.